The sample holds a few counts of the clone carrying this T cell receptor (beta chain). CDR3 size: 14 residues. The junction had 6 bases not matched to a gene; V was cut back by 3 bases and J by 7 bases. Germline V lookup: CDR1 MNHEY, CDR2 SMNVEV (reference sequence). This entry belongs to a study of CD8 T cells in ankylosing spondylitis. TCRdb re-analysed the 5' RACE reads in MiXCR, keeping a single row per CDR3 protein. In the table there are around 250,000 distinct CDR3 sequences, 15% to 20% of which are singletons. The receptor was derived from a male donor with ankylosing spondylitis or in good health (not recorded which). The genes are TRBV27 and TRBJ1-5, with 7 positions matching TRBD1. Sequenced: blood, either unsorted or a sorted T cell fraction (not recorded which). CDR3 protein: CASSFRQGEQPQHF. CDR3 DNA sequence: TGTGCCAGCAGTTTTAGACAGGGAGAACAGCCCCAGCATTTT.